This T cell receptor beta chain was found in a study of cytomegalovirus exposure and HLA in healthy donors. In regard to this clone: Its antigen is undetermined.

The CDR3 runs to 13 residues. V was shortened by 0 bases and J by 3 bases, with 6 bases between the two germline ends. Germline CDR1 SGHRS, CDR2 YFSETQ. Study outcomes and limitations: Cytomegalovirus association was assigned to about 180 TCR beta chains. A later analysis linked a missense DCLRE1C variant to TCR beta V- and J-gene trimming. Presence/absence analyses assumed roughly uniform sequencing depth across donors, which may not hold. Exclusion as indistinguishable affected some V segments, including TRBV6-2 and TRBV6-3.

With 60 Vbeta and 13 Jbeta primers, the PCR was carried out. Clones were read by immunoSEQ multiplex PCR, and TCRdb kept only the in-frame ones, dropping some. The top ten clones hold 3% to 4% of a sample with some 90,000 clones, approximately 83% of them seen once. The TCR sequence derives from a man in his forties or fifties in good health and CMV-seronegative. J is TRBJ1-1 and V is TRBV5-1, with D unresolved. The material sequenced was PBMCs. Here the CDR3 reads CASSLDYDTEAFF. The CDR3 DNA is TGCGCCAGCAGCTTGGACTATGACACTGAAGCTTTCTTT.